This T cell receptor beta chain stems from a study of cytomegalovirus exposure and HLA in healthy donors. There are a few counts of this clone. PCR involved 60 Vbeta and 13 Jbeta primers. The method was immunoSEQ multiplex PCR; TCRdb's version includes in-frame clones alone and lacks a portion of them. The table shows around 120,000 clones, with 55% to 75% occurring only once. Germline values: CDR1 GTSNPN, CDR2 SVGIG (reference sequence). Trimming left V 6 bases short and J 6 bases short, with 8 bases between. CDR3 size: 11 residues. This sequence was found in a human donor in good health. Sequencing was performed on PBMCs. J is TRBJ1-4 and V is TRBV30; TRBD1 might be the D (5 bases). Written as DNA, the CDR3 is TGTGCCTGCCAGGGCCATGAAAAACTGTTTTTT. Translated, it gives CACQGHEKLFF. Looking up the rest from reference TRBV30 and TRBJ1-4 gives the full variable domain: SQTIHQWPATLVQPVGSPLSLECTVEGTSNPNLYWYRQAAGRGLQLLFYSVGIGQISSEVPQNLSASRPQDRQFILSSKKLLLSDSGFYLCACQGHEKLFFGSGTQLSVL.